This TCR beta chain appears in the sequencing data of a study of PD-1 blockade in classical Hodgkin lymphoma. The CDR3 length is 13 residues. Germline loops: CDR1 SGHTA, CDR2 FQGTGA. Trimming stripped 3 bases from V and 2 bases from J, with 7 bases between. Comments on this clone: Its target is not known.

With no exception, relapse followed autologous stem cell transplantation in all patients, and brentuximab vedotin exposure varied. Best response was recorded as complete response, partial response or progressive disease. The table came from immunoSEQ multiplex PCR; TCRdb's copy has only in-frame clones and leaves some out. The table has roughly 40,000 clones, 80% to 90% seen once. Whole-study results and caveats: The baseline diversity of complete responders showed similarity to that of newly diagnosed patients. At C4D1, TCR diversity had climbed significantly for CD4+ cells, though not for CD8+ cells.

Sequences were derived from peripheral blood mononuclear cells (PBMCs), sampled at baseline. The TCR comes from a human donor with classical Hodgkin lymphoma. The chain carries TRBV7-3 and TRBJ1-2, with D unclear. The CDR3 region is CASSFGWNYGYTF. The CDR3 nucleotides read TGTGCCAGCAGCTTTGGGTGGAACTATGGCTACACCTTC. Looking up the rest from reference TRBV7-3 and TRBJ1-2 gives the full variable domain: GAGVSQTPSNKVTEKGKYVELRCDPISGHTALYWYRQSLGQGPEFLIYFQGTGAADDSGLPNDRFFAVRPEGSVSTLKIQRTERGDSAVYLCASSFGWNYGYTFGSGTRLTVV.